This T cell receptor (beta chain) was recorded in a study of prognosis after radiotherapy for stage I lung cancer. This clonotype was recorded many times. No antigen is known for it. Two-round multiplex PCR amplified TCR beta CDR3 from genomic DNA. First-round PCR used primers specific to each TRBV and TRBJ gene. PCR proceeded to a second round, and that round used universal primers. MiXCR, applied by TCRdb to the multiplex PCR reads, yields one record per CDR3 protein. This repertoire shows about 15,000 distinct CDR3 sequences, 35% to 40% found once; its top ten account for 41%. Study observations and caveats: Nobody established whether the expanded TCR clones were specific to the tumor. Divergent TRBV and TRBJ gene usage has reportedly been observed between patients with and without metastases.

V shed 4 bases and J shed 10 bases, with 17 bases lying between them. This CDR3 contains 14 residues. The germline gives CDR1 MDHEN, CDR2 SYDVKM. The receptor comes from a donor older than 45 with non-small cell lung cancer. The chain links TRBV28 to TRBJ1-5; TRBD1 is a possible D gene (6 bases). The source was PBMCs, collected before or after stereotactic body radiation therapy (not recorded which). CDR3 loop: CASSSPAQGHPQHF. The CDR3 nucleotides read TGTGCCAGCAGTTCGCCGGCACAGGGCCATCCCCAGCATTTT.